The 32 T cell receptor beta chains in this list originate from one sample, sequenced in a study of shared clonotypes between healthy human individuals. The method was immunoSEQ multiplex PCR; TCRdb's version includes in-frame clones alone and lacks a portion of them. The sample yields 600,000 to 700,000 clones, more than 70% seen once. Input material: memory CD4+ T cells sorted from blood. As for subset: CD45RA-negative fraction. These receptors were collected from a woman in her thirties in good health.

The chain is built from TRBV30 and TRBJ2-3, with D maybe TRBD2 (5 bases). CDR1 GTSNPN and CDR2 SVGIG come from the germline V gene (reference sequence). V was pared by 1 base and J by 0 bases, with 20 bases between. The CDR3 has 18 residues. CDR3 in DNA: TGTGCCTGGAGTGCGGGCGGGTTCTATCGGACTAGCACAGATACGCAGTATTTT. This sequence encodes CAWSAGGFYRTSTDTQYF.

V gene TRBV4-2 combines with J gene TRBJ2-7; D may be TRBD1 or TRBD2 (5 bases each). Deletions cut 3 bases from V and 0 bases from J, with 12 bases between. The CDR3 contains 15 residues. Germline lookup yields CDR1 LGHNA and CDR2 YNFKEQ. In DNA, the CDR3 is TGTGCCAGCAGCCAGCAACGGGACGCCTCCTACGAGCAGTACTTC. Its translation: CASSQQRDASYEQYF.

The chain uses TRBV5-8 and TRBJ2-7, with 9 bases matching TRBD2. V shed 3 bases, J shed 0 bases, and the junction held 4 bases outside the gene matches. Germline V CDR1 and CDR2: SGHTS, YDEGEE. The CDR3 is 15 residues long. The CDR3 nucleotides read TGTGCCAGCAGCTGGGGCGGGAGGGCCTCCTACGAGCAGTACTTC. Amino acid sequence: CASSWGGRASYEQYF.

V gene TRBV7-3 combines with J gene TRBJ1-1; D is possibly TRBD1 (5 bases). The CDR3 loop spans 13 amino acids. The V end lost 5 bases, the J end lost 4 bases, and 11 bases lay between the germline ends. CDR1 is SGHTA, CDR2 FQGTGA, per germline. CDR3 residues: CASSVQEGTEAFF. The CDR3 DNA sequence: TGTGCCAGCAGCGTACAGGAGGGCACTGAAGCTTTCTTT.

V and J are TRBV11-2 and TRBJ2-2, with TRBD2 as a possible D gene (5 bases). CDR3 size: 15 residues. CDR1 is SGHAT and CDR2 is FQNNGV in the germline V gene. Trimming took 8 bases from V and 5 from J, leaving 18 bases between them. As DNA, the CDR3 is TGTGCCAGCGGCCCTTTACGGGGATGGACCGGGGAGCTGTTTTTT. Its translation is CASGPLRGWTGELFF.

The rearrangement links TRBV10-3 to TRBJ2-3; D might be TRBD2 (5 bases). Germline lookup yields CDR1 ENHRY and CDR2 SYGVKD. The germline V and J ends were trimmed by 4 bases and 4 bases, with 9 bases remaining between them. This CDR3 is built from 13 residues. The CDR3 region is CAISAPSSDTQYF. In nucleotides, the CDR3 is TGTGCCATCAGTGCGCCTAGCTCAGATACGCAGTATTTT.

The chain couples TRBV29-1 to TRBJ2-7, with TRBD1 identical over 12 bases. The CDR3 is 14 amino acids. With 5 bases clipped from V and 5 bases from J, the junction kept 7 bases outside the gene matches. Germline CDR1 SQVTM, CDR2 ANQGSEA. CDR3 sequence reads: CSVSRDRGRHEQYF. CDR3 DNA: TGCAGCGTTTCCCGGGACAGGGGGCGGCACGAGCAGTACTTC.

The chain combines TRBV5-4 with TRBJ1-2; no clear D gene. In germline, CDR1 is SGHNT, CDR2 YYREEE (reference sequence). The CDR3 is made up of 12 amino acids. V was trimmed by 4 bases and J by 8 bases, leaving 12 bases between them. The CDR3 here is CASSTGLYGYTF. CDR3 coding DNA: TGTGCCAGCAGCACCGGACTCTACGGCTACACCTTC.

The rearrangement links TRBV2 to TRBJ2-7; no clear D gene. This CDR3 is 14 amino acids long. Trimming took off 4 bases at V and 2 bases at J, with 12 bases between the two ends. Germline CDR1 SNHLY, CDR2 FYNNEI. The CDR3 region is CASSVRLQTYEQYF. The CDR3, as DNA: TGTGCCAGCAGTGTAAGATTACAGACCTACGAGCAGTACTTC.

The chain uses TRBV4-1 and TRBJ2-2; 7 bases agree with TRBD1. V lost 4 bases and J lost 7; bases outside the gene matches: 15. The length of the CDR3 is 17 residues. Looked up from germline, CDR1 is MGHRA and CDR2 is YSYEKL. The CDR3 reads CASSRSGSAGGDGELFF. CDR3 nucleotides: TGCGCCAGCAGCCGATCAGGGTCGGCAGGGGGTGACGGGGAGCTGTTTTTT.

The chain uses TRBV2 and TRBJ1-1; 8 bases map to TRBD1. Germline V gene lookup returns CDR1 SNHLY and CDR2 FYNNEI. The J segment lost 1 base and the V segment lost 6 bases, leaving 7 bases of the junction unmatched. This CDR3 contains 15 residues. The CDR3 here is CASRIQGDGNTEAFF. In DNA form, the CDR3 reads TGTGCCAGCAGGATACAGGGGGATGGGAACACTGAAGCTTTCTTT.

The table lists this clone with a few counts. This rearrangement joins TRBV18 to TRBJ2-3, with TRBD2 matching 7 bases. The CDR3 sequence is 16 residues long. V dropped 3 bases and J dropped 8; count of bases not matched to a gene: 14. CDR1 is KGHSH and CDR2 is LQKENI in the germline V gene. Here the CDR3 DNA reads TGTGCCAGCTCACCTTTCAGCGGGGACCCGATGGGTACGCAGTATTTT. It encodes CASSPFSGDPMGTQYF.

The chain has TRBV19 and TRBJ2-2; D is possibly TRBD1 or TRBD2 (5 bases each). This CDR3 has 16 amino acids. Germline CDR1 LNHDA, CDR2 SQIVND (reference sequence). V lost 2 bases to trimming and J lost 4 bases, with 14 bases between them. The CDR3 loop reads CASSIPPGPTTGELFF. Written as DNA, the CDR3 is TGTGCCAGTAGTATACCCCCGGGACCCACCACCGGGGAGCTGTTTTTT. Full variable domain (remainder filled in from reference TRBV19 and TRBJ2-2): DGGITQSPKYLFRKEGQNVTLSCEQNLNHDAMYWYRQDPGQGLRLIYYSQIVNDFQKGDIAEGYSVSREKKESFPLTVTSAQKNPTAFYLCASSIPPGPTTGELFFGEGSRLTVL.

This clone was detected a few times. The chain joins TRBV2 to TRBJ2-1; D might be TRBD1 (5 bases). Per germline, CDR1 SNHLY and CDR2 FYNNEI. This CDR3 spans 15 amino acids. V shed 4 bases and J shed 3 bases, with 13 bases lying between them. Here the CDR3 DNA reads TGTGCCAGCAGTGTCGGTAGGGGCAACTACAATGAGCAGTTCTTC. Residues: CASSVGRGNYNEQFF.

This rearrangement joins TRBV18 to TRBJ2-5; D tentatively reads TRBD1 or TRBD2 (5 bases each). This CDR3 has 15 residues. V was clipped by 6 bases and J by 5 bases, with 19 bases between them. Germline CDR1 and CDR2: KGHSH and LQKENI. The CDR3 loop reads CASSNPTVTGETQYF. CDR3 bases: TGTGCCAGCTCGAATCCGACAGTTACGGGGGAGACCCAGTACTTC. Together with reference TRBV18 and TRBJ2-5, the CDR3 gives the full variable domain: NAGVMQNPRHLVRRRGQEARLRCSPMKGHSHVYWYRQLPEEGLKFMVYLQKENIIDESGMPKERFSAEFPKEGPSILRIQQVVRGDSAAYFCASSNPTVTGETQYFGPGTRLLVL.

The rearrangement uses TRBV27 and TRBJ2-1; D might be TRBD1 (6 bases). CDR1 and CDR2 (germline): MNHEY, SMNVEV (reference sequence). The CDR3 length is 15 residues. Trimming took off 6 bases at V and 5 bases at J, with 17 bases between the two ends. CDR3 in amino acids: CASSLRGKRDNEQFF. The CDR3 DNA reads TGTGCCAGCAGCCTAAGGGGGAAAAGGGACAATGAGCAGTTCTTC.

The genes are TRBV28 and TRBJ1-6, with D possibly being TRBD1 (6 bases). CDR3 length: 14 residues. Germline V gives CDR1 MDHEN, CDR2 SYDVKM. V dropped 4 bases and J dropped 9 bases, with 13 bases sitting between them. CDR3 residues: CASSYRELTSPLHF. CDR3 coding DNA: TGTGCCAGCAGTTACAGGGAATTGACTTCACCCCTCCACTTT.

The chain carries TRBV5-6 and TRBJ1-2, with TRBD1 matching over 8 bases. J lost 8 bases, V lost 2 bases, and 5 bases had no gene match. Germline V gene data show CDR1 as SGHDT and CDR2 as YYEEEE. The CDR3 has 13 residues. This CDR3 reads CASSFQGAKGYTF. The CDR3 nucleotides are TGTGCCAGCAGCTTTCAGGGGGCAAAAGGCTACACCTTC.

The genes are TRBV5-1 and TRBJ1-4, with D hard to call. V lost 7 bases and J 5 bases, leaving 9 bases between the germline ends. The CDR3 is 12 residues long. Looked up from germline, CDR1 is SGHRS and CDR2 is YFSETQ. The CDR3 DNA reads as TGCGCCAGCTCCAACGGGAATGAAAAACTGTTTTTT. This gives the protein CASSNGNEKLFF.

As for this clone: Other nucleotide sequences from this sample produce the same CDR3. This chain uses TRBV19 with TRBJ1-4; D call uncertain. The CDR3 length is 15 residues. Trimming left V 1 base short and J 0 bases short, with 6 bases between. The germline CDR1 and CDR2 sequences are LNHDA and SQIVND (reference sequence). The CDR3 DNA reads TGTGCCAGTAGTATAGGCGGTGCAACTAATGAAAAACTGTTTTTT. Protein sequence: CASSIGGATNEKLFF.

The V gene is TRBV6-5, the J gene TRBJ2-2; D may be TRBD2 (6 bases). CDR3 length: 14 residues. Germline CDR1 is MNHEY and CDR2 is SVGAGI. Trimming stripped 2 bases from V and 7 bases from J, with 11 bases between. The CDR3 DNA is TGTGCCAGCAGTTACGATTGGGAGGTCGGGGAGCTGTTTTTT. It yields the protein CASSYDWEVGELFF.

This clone was detected many times. J is TRBJ1-1 and V is TRBV29-1; TRBD1 is a possible D gene (6 bases). Trimming took off 4 bases at V and 1 base at J, with 7 bases between the two ends. From germline, CDR1 is SQVTM and CDR2 ANQGSEA. The CDR3 has 12 amino acids. The CDR3 nucleotides read TGCAGCGTTGCACAGGGGAACACTGAAGCTTTCTTT. It is translated as CSVAQGNTEAFF.

The genes are TRBV7-9 and TRBJ2-7; 12 bases are a match to TRBD1. CDR1 SEHNR and CDR2 FQNEAQ come from the germline V gene (reference sequence). The CDR3 loop spans 14 amino acids. V lost 5 bases and J lost 6; bases outside the gene matches: 5. CDR3 protein: CASSLGTGGAEQYF. The CDR3, as DNA: TGTGCCAGCAGCCTAGGGACAGGGGGCGCCGAGCAGTACTTC.

In DNA form, the CDR3 reads TGTGCCAGCACCGGGGGAGGGGAGCATCAGCCCCAGCATTTT. Translated, it gives CASTGGGEHQPQHF. The chain joins TRBV6-5 to TRBJ1-5; a possible D gene is TRBD1 (5 bases). CDR1 is MNHEY and CDR2 is SVGAGI in the germline V gene. This CDR3 has 14 amino acids. V shed 7 bases and J shed 5 bases, with 15 bases lying between them.

The chain recombines TRBV7-9 with TRBJ2-7; 8 bases are shared with TRBD2. After removal of 5 bases from V and 2 bases from J, the junction contained 8 bases not matched to a gene. This CDR3 has 15 amino acids. In germline, CDR1 is SEHNR, CDR2 FQNEAQ (reference sequence). Written as DNA, the CDR3 is TGTGCCAGCAGCCAAGGGACTAGTAAAGCCTACGAGCAGTACTTC. Protein sequence: CASSQGTSKAYEQYF. Drawing the rest from reference TRBV7-9 and TRBJ2-7, the complete variable domain is DTGVSQNPRHKITKRGQNVTFRCDPISEHNRLYWYRQTLGQGPEFLTYFQNEAQLEKSRLLSDRFSAERPKGSFSTLEIQRTEQGDSAMYLCASSQGTSKAYEQYFGPGTRLTVT.

This clone has only one observation. The genes are TRBV7-7 and TRBJ2-5, with D perhaps matching TRBD2 (6 bases). V shed 1 base and J shed 5 bases, with 14 bases lying between them. From germline, CDR1 is SSHAT and CDR2 FNYEAQ (reference sequence). This CDR3 is built from 15 residues. In DNA form, the CDR3 reads TGTGCCAGCAGCTTAGGGCGGGGACTCTCGGAGACCCAGTACTTC. It codes for CASSLGRGLSETQYF.

There are a few counts of this clone. V gene TRBV6-1 combines with J gene TRBJ1-4, with D tentatively TRBD1 (6 bases). The CDR3 loop spans 14 amino acids. The V gene lost 5 bases and the J gene lost 3 bases, with 10 bases spanning the gap. Per germline, CDR1 MNHNS and CDR2 SASEGT. CDR3 coding DNA: TGTGCCAGCAGTACAGGGTGGGCTAATGAAAAACTGTTTTTT. It is translated as CASSTGWANEKLFF.

The chain is built from TRBV7-2 and TRBJ2-4, with 7 bases that match TRBD2. The CDR3 is made up of 16 amino acids. Germline CDR1 and CDR2: SGHTA and FQGNSA. J gave up 5 bases and V 1 base, and 8 bases lay outside the gene matches. CDR3 in amino acids: CASSLVFGGRENIQYF. The DNA for the CDR3 is TGTGCCAGCAGCTTAGTGTTCGGCGGGAGAGAAAACATTCAGTACTTC.

The chain combines TRBV18 with TRBJ1-1, with a tentative D call TRBD1 (5 bases). The germline V gene has CDR1 KGHSH and CDR2 LQKENI. V was shortened by 3 bases and J by 3 bases, with 14 bases between the two germline ends. The CDR3 covers 15 residues. CDR3: CASSPPVAGDTEAFF. The CDR3 DNA reads as TGTGCCAGCTCACCCCCGGTCGCGGGGGACACTGAAGCTTTCTTT.

This chain joins TRBV29-1 and TRBJ1-1; D unclear. Germline CDR1 SQVTM, CDR2 ANQGSEA. This CDR3 comprises 13 residues. The germline V and J ends were trimmed by 4 bases and 1 base, with 10 bases remaining between them. CDR3 nucleotide sequence: TGCAGCGTTGTGAGGACGACGAACACTGAAGCTTTCTTT. It specifies CSVVRTTNTEAFF.

The chain recombines TRBV6-4 with TRBJ2-7; the D gene is possibly TRBD1 (7 bases). CDR3 size: 16 residues. With 0 bases removed from V and 1 base from J, the gap between germline ends came to 13 bases. Looked up from germline, CDR1 is MRHNA and CDR2 is SNTAGT. The CDR3 bases are TGTGCCAGCAGTGACTCTCGGGGGACAGCTTCCTACGAGCAGTACTTC. This codes for CASSDSRGTASYEQYF.

In its sample, this clone was seen once. V is TRBV2 and J is TRBJ2-5, with D unresolved. The assigned J gene may be wrong: the sequence end matches TRBJ2-7 better. Germline CDR1 is SNHLY and CDR2 is FYNNEI. The CDR3 length is 12 residues. CDR3 region: CASSATAYEQYF. The CDR3 DNA is TGTGCCAGCAGCGCGACGGCCTACGAGCAGTACTTC.